This is a list of T cell receptor beta chains from one sample in a study of control samples from healthy donors and cancer patients. Clones were sequenced by immunoSEQ multiplex PCR, and TCRdb holds only the in-frame ones, with some missing. Found here are approximately 26,000 clones, approximately 78% of them singletons; the top ten hold 20% to 25%. What was sequenced was PBMCs. All receptors derive from a man between 60 and 75 years old with colorectal cancer. Both conserved end residues are part of each CDR3. Each record gives: V gene, clone size, D gene, J gene, CDR3 DNA, CDR3 protein. D genes are given only for firm matches. Part of the rows lack a size; the others show once, few, many or a class for expanded clones.

V: TRBV7-9; size: few; D: NA; J: TRBJ1-1; DNA: TGTGCCAGCAGCTTGCAAACCGGGGTGGCTGAAGCTTTCTTT; CDR3: CASSLQTGVAEAFF
V: TRBV7-9; size: NA; D: TRBD1; J: TRBJ1-2; DNA: TGTGCCAGCAGCTTAACGGACAGGAACTATGGCTACACCTTC; CDR3: CASSLTDRNYGYTF
V: TRBV6-5; size: NA; D: TRBD1; J: TRBJ1-2; DNA: TGTGCCAGCAGCCAGGGACAGATCTATGGCTACACCTTC; CDR3: CASSQGQIYGYTF
V: TRBV24-1; size: NA; D: NA; J: TRBJ2-3; DNA: TGTGCCACCAGTGATTTGCGGTCCAGGGGTCCCACAGATACGCAGTATTTT; CDR3: CATSDLRSRGPTDTQYF
V: TRBV10-2; size: NA; D: NA; J: TRBJ2-3; DNA: TGCGCCAGCAGTGAGTCCAGGGGCAATACGCAGTATTTT; CDR3: CASSESRGNTQYF
V: TRBV6-2/TRBV6-3; size: NA; D: NA; J: TRBJ1-1; DNA: TGTGCCAGCAGCTTCAAGAACACTGAAGCTTTCTTT; CDR3: CASSFKNTEAFF
V: TRBV7-9; size: NA; D: TRBD1; J: TRBJ1-2; DNA: TGTGCCAGCAGCCGGACCGGGACAGACTATGGCTACACCTTC; CDR3: CASSRTGTDYGYTF
V: TRBV24-1; size: few; D: TRBD1; J: TRBJ2-1; DNA: TGTGCCACCAGTGACCCGACAGGGTACTATGAGCAGTTCTTC; CDR3: CATSDPTGYYEQFF
V: TRBV7-9; size: NA; D: NA; J: TRBJ2-2; DNA: TGTGCCAGCAGGTCAAACAGGGACACCGGGGAGCTGTTTTTT; CDR3: CASRSNRDTGELFF
V: TRBV10-1; size: NA; D: NA; J: TRBJ2-1; DNA: TGCGCCAGCAGTGAGGACAGCTCCTACAATGAGCAGTTCTTC; CDR3: CASSEDSSYNEQFF
V: TRBV25-1; size: NA; D: NA; J: TRBJ1-1; DNA: TGTGCCAGCAGTAAGCCCGGACTGAACACTGAAGCTTTCTTT; CDR3: CASSKPGLNTEAFF
V: TRBV3-1/TRBV3-2; size: NA; D: NA; J: TRBJ2-1; DNA: TGTGCCAGCAGCCTTTTAAATGAGCAGTTCTTC; CDR3: CASSLLNEQFF
V: TRBV5-5; size: once; D: TRBD1; J: TRBJ1-5; DNA: TGTGCCAGCAGCTGGGGCGGGACAGAGGGTCAGCCCCAGCATTTT; CDR3: CASSWGGTEGQPQHF
V: TRBV27; size: few; D: TRBD1; J: TRBJ1-2; DNA: TGTGCCAGCAGTTTATTTACAGGGGGGTATGGCTACACCTTC; CDR3: CASSLFTGGYGYTF
V: TRBV19; size: NA; D: NA; J: TRBJ2-1; DNA: TGTGCCAGCGGGGGGCCCTACAATGAGCAGTTCTTC; CDR3: CASGGPYNEQFF
V: TRBV18; size: NA; D: TRBD2; J: TRBJ2-1; DNA: TGTGCCAGCTCACTTACTAGCGGGGGGGCATCCTACAATGAGCAGTTCTTC; CDR3: CASSLTSGGASYNEQFF
V: TRBV15; size: once; D: NA; J: TRBJ2-3; DNA: TGTGCCACCAGCAGAGGTTTGATAGGTGGGGGGATAGATACGCAGTATTTT; CDR3: CATSRGLIGGGIDTQYF
V: TRBV4-1; size: few; D: NA; J: TRBJ2-5; DNA: TGCGCCAGCAGCCAAGTAATAGGGGAGACCCAGTACTTC; CDR3: CASSQVIGETQYF
V: TRBV7-9; size: once; D: TRBD1; J: TRBJ1-2; DNA: TGTGCCAGCGACAGGGTAGAGTATGGCTACACCTTC; CDR3: CASDRVEYGYTF
V: TRBV9; size: few; D: NA; J: TRBJ2-3; DNA: TGTGCCAGCAGTCCTTTGGGAGATACGCAGTATTTT; CDR3: CASSPLGDTQYF
V: TRBV5-6; size: NA; D: NA; J: TRBJ2-2; DNA: TGTGCCAGCAGCTTGGCGGGTTGGACCGGGGAGCTGTTTTTT; CDR3: CASSLAGWTGELFF
V: TRBV3-1/TRBV3-2; size: NA; D: NA; J: TRBJ1-1; DNA: TGTGCCAGCAGCCAAGATCCCGGGGGAACGACTGAAGCTTTCTTT; CDR3: CASSQDPGGTTEAFF
V: TRBV27; size: NA; D: NA; J: TRBJ1-2; DNA: TGTGCCAGCAGGTCGGGTCGGGGCCGAGTAGGCTACACCTTC; CDR3: CASRSGRGRVGYTF
V: TRBV6-5; size: NA; D: TRBD1; J: TRBJ2-7; DNA: TGTGCCCGACAGGGTCCGGCGTACGAGCAGTACTTC; CDR3: CARQGPAYEQYF
V: TRBV4-3; size: NA; D: NA; J: TRBJ1-1; DNA: TGCGCCAGCAGCCAAGACACGACGCACACTGAAGCTTTCTTT; CDR3: CASSQDTTHTEAFF
V: TRBV4-3; size: NA; D: TRBD1; J: TRBJ1-1; DNA: TGCGCCAGCAGCCAAGAACAGGGGGCCCACACTGAAGCTTTCTTT; CDR3: CASSQEQGAHTEAFF
V: TRBV6-2/TRBV6-3; size: NA; D: NA; J: TRBJ2-3; DNA: TGTGCCAGCAGTCACTCTCGGGGGGCAAGGGATACGCAGTATTTT; CDR3: CASSHSRGARDTQYF
V: TRBV27; size: NA; D: NA; J: TRBJ2-2; DNA: TGTGCCAGCAGTTTATCGGCCGGGGAGCTGTTTTTT; CDR3: CASSLSAGELFF
V: TRBV2; size: once; D: NA; J: TRBJ1-5; DNA: TGTGCCAGCAGCACATATAGCAATCAGCCCCAGCATTTT; CDR3: CASSTYSNQPQHF
V: TRBV5-4; size: NA; D: NA; J: TRBJ1-3; DNA: TGTGCCAGCAGGGCGGACGCAATCTCTGGAAACACCATATATTTT; CDR3: CASRADAISGNTIYF
V: TRBV7-9; size: few; D: NA; J: TRBJ1-1; DNA: TGTGCCAGCAGCTTAGATATGAACACTGAAGCTTTCTTT; CDR3: CASSLDMNTEAFF
V: TRBV21-1; size: NA; D: NA; J: TRBJ1-2; DNA: TGTGCCAGCAGCAAAAAGGGGCCCACACCCGACCCCTATGGCTACACCTTC; CDR3: CASSKKGPTPDPYGYTF
V: TRBV2; size: few; D: TRBD2; J: TRBJ2-3; DNA: TGTGCCAGCAGTGAGGGACTATTTCAGCGGGGGTTCACAGATACGCAGTATTTT; CDR3: CASSEGLFQRGFTDTQYF
V: TRBV7-8; size: once; D: NA; J: TRBJ2-7; DNA: TGTGCCAGCAGCAGGAGTCACGACAGGACCTACGAGCAGTACTTC; CDR3: CASSRSHDRTYEQYF
V: TRBV4-1; size: few; D: TRBD1; J: TRBJ1-1; DNA: TGCGCCAGCTCGAGACAGGGCGACACTGAAGCTTTCTTT; CDR3: CASSRQGDTEAFF
V: TRBV3-1/TRBV3-2; size: NA; D: NA; J: TRBJ2-3; DNA: TGTGCCAGCAGCCAGCTTACCGGGGCCTCGGGTACGCAGTATTTT; CDR3: CASSQLTGASGTQYF
V: TRBV10-3; size: NA; D: TRBD2; J: TRBJ2-3; DNA: TGTGCCATCAGTGAGGCGGCGGGGGGAGGTACGCAGTATTTT; CDR3: CAISEAAGGGTQYF
V: TRBV6-2/TRBV6-3; size: NA; D: TRBD1; J: TRBJ1-5; DNA: TGTGCCAGCAGTACCTTCGGGACAGGGGGCCTCCAGCCCCAGCATTTT; CDR3: CASSTFGTGGLQPQHF
V: TRBV10-3; size: NA; D: NA; J: TRBJ1-2; DNA: TGTGCCTCCGCCGGGACACATTATGGCTACACCTTC; CDR3: CASAGTHYGYTF
V: TRBV18; size: NA; D: TRBD1; J: TRBJ1-2; DNA: TGTGCCAGCTCACCTAGGGGACAGAACTATGGCTACACCTTC; CDR3: CASSPRGQNYGYTF
V: TRBV9; size: NA; D: TRBD1; J: TRBJ2-4; DNA: TGTGCCAGCAGTCCAAATAGACAGGGGGCAACCAAAAACATTCAGTACTTC; CDR3: CASSPNRQGATKNIQYF
V: TRBV7-6; size: NA; D: TRBD1; J: TRBJ1-2; DNA: TGTGCCAGCAGCTTAGAGGGCAGGGGGCCGTATGGCTACACCTTC; CDR3: CASSLEGRGPYGYTF